What follows are 20 T cell receptor beta chains derived from one specimen sequenced in a study of OX40 agonist ivuxolimab in advanced cancers. Assay: immunoSEQ multiplex PCR; the TCRdb copy retains only in-frame clones and omits some. The sample consists of some 33,000 clones, roughly 74% of them appearing once. The sample here was CD4+ or CD8+ T cells sorted from blood, taken in a trial of the OX40 agonist ivuxolimab. These receptors originate from an adult with an advanced solid tumor such as melanoma, head and neck, liver or kidney cancer.

The chain employs TRBV2 and TRBJ2-7; unclear D gene. Per germline, CDR1 SNHLY and CDR2 FYNNEI. V was cut by 1 base and J by 2 bases, with 6 bases left in between. This CDR3 has 13 amino acids. CDR3 protein: CASSEGLAYEQYV. The CDR3, as DNA: TGTGCCAGCAGTGAAGGCTTAGCCTACGAGCAGTACGTC.

The chain couples TRBV21-1 to TRBJ2-7; the table's TRBD1 call for D was not verified on the DNA. TRBV21-1 is a pseudogene locus. The CDR3 is 14 amino acids. The CDR3 loop reads CASSIRQGASEQYF. The CDR3 bases are TGTGCCAGCAGCATTAGACAGGGGGCGAGCGAGCAGTACTTC.

The chain couples TRBV29-1 to TRBJ2-2, with D tentatively TRBD1 or TRBD2 (6 bases each). Trimming left V 6 bases short and J 6 bases short, with 20 bases between. CDR1 SQVTM and CDR2 ANQGSEA come from the germline V gene. The CDR3 spans 15 residues. CDR3 sequence reads: CSVAFLRGLAGELFF. The CDR3 DNA reads as TGCAGCGTCGCTTTCCTCAGGGGACTCGCCGGGGAGCTGTTTTTT.

The chain carries TRBV5-6 and TRBJ1-5, with TRBD1 as a possible D gene (5 bases). The germline V and J ends were trimmed by 1 base and 7 bases, with 9 bases remaining between them. The CDR3 consists of 13 residues. Germline loops: CDR1 SGHDT, CDR2 YYEEEE. The CDR3 coding sequence is TGTGCCAGCAGCTTGCCCGGGGACCAGCCCCAGCATTTT. This gives the protein CASSLPGDQPQHF.

This sequence joins TRBV12-5 and TRBJ2-5, with D tentatively TRBD2 (5 bases). CDR3 size: 12 residues. Trimming took 6 bases from V and 3 from J, leaving 8 bases between them. CDR1 is LGHNT and CDR2 is FRNRAP in the germline V gene. The chain's CDR3 is CASGVREETQYF. DNA of the CDR3: TGTGCTAGTGGGGTGCGGGAAGAGACCCAGTACTTC. Based on the CDR3 plus reference TRBV12-5 and TRBJ2-5, the full variable domain is DARVTQTPRHKVTEMGQEVTMRCQPILGHNTVFWYRQTMMQGLELLAYFRNRAPLDDSGMPKDRFSAEMPDATLATLKIQPSEPRDSAVYFCASGVREETQYFGPGTRLLVL.

V gene TRBV2 combines with J gene TRBJ2-1, with TRBD2 matching 12 bases. The CDR3 is made up of 17 amino acids. Germline assignment: CDR1 SNHLY and CDR2 FYNNEI. Trimming cost V 5 bases and J 1 base; bases outside gene matches: 6. This CDR3 reads CASSFRLAGVSYNEQFF. The CDR3 bases are TGTGCCAGCAGTTTTCGACTAGCGGGGGTTTCCTACAATGAGCAGTTCTTC.

V usage is TRBV4-1 and J usage is TRBJ2-1; 9 bases are shared with TRBD2. Germline V CDR1 and CDR2: MGHRA, YSYEKL. This CDR3 spans 15 amino acids. V trimming: 4 bases; J trimming: 8 bases; junction bases outside the gene matches: 9. CDR3 residues: CASSPHGLAYDEQFF. The CDR3 DNA is TGCGCCAGCAGCCCCCACGGACTAGCGTACGATGAGCAGTTCTTC.

This sequence joins TRBV6-6 and TRBJ1-6; 8 bases map to TRBD1. This CDR3 spans 14 amino acids. Germline V lookup: CDR1 MNHNY, CDR2 SVGAGI (reference sequence). After removal of 8 bases from V and 14 bases from J, the junction contained 14 bases not matched to a gene. The CDR3 loop reads CASVRGGTGPSLHF. The CDR3 bases are TGTGCCAGCGTGAGGGGCGGGACAGGTCCATCCCTCCACTTT.

This sequence joins TRBV7-9 and TRBJ1-3; 9 bases are shared with TRBD1. Germline CDR1 SEHNR, CDR2 FQNEAQ (reference sequence). V shed 5 bases and J 4 bases; nucleotides not matched to a gene: 6. CDR3 length: 15 amino acids. In DNA form, the CDR3 reads TGTGCCAGCAGCAAATGGACAGGGGCCGGAAACACCATATATTTT. It encodes CASSKWTGAGNTIYF.

On this clone itself: The sample carries other DNA sequences with the same CDR3. The chain employs TRBV5-1 and TRBJ1-3; 7 positions agree with TRBD1. CDR1 is SGHRS and CDR2 is YFSETQ in the germline V gene. CDR3 length: 12 residues. Unmatched junction bases numbered 2, after V lost 4 bases and J lost 7 bases. The CDR3 loop is CASSQQGNTIYF. The CDR3 DNA is TGCGCCAGCAGCCAACAGGGGAACACCATATATTTT.

The chain has TRBV30 and TRBJ2-4; the D gene could be TRBD1 or TRBD2 (6 bases each). CDR3 length: 12 residues. The V end was cut by 3 bases, the J end by 13 bases, with 16 bases between. Germline values: CDR1 GTSNPN, CDR2 SVGIG (reference sequence). The DNA of the CDR3 is TGTGCCTGGAGCGGGGGCACCCGCGAACAGTACTTC. Translated: CAWSGGTREQYF.

The chain's CDR3 is CSASSGYEQYF. The CDR3 nucleotides are TGCAGTGCTAGTTCGGGTTACGAGCAGTACTTC. The chain links TRBV20-1 to TRBJ2-7; D gene unclear. Trimming shortened V by 3 bases and J by 4 bases, and 7 bases separated the two germline ends. Germline V lookup: CDR1 DFQATT, CDR2 SNEGSKA (reference sequence). This CDR3 comprises 11 residues.

This chain joins TRBV7-3 and TRBJ1-1, with D tentatively TRBD1 (6 bases). The CDR3 is 13 residues long. V gave up 4 bases and J gave up 4 bases, with 10 bases separating them. Germline CDR1 and CDR2: SGHTA and FQGTGA. The CDR3 region is CASSSQGGTEAFF. DNA for the CDR3: TGTGCCAGCAGCTCACAGGGTGGCACTGAAGCTTTCTTT.

The chain carries TRBV11-2 and TRBJ2-3; 7 bases map to TRBD2. Germline V gene sequence: CDR1 SGHAT, CDR2 FQNNGV. V shed 0 bases and J 4 bases; nucleotides not matched to a gene: 7. This CDR3 has 16 residues. The CDR3 reads CASSLEFWSGADTQYF. The CDR3 region has the DNA TGTGCCAGCAGCTTAGAATTTTGGAGCGGGGCAGATACGCAGTATTTT.

The chain employs TRBV7-2 and TRBJ1-1; 10 bases align to TRBD1. Germline V gene sequence: CDR1 SGHTA, CDR2 FQGNSA. The CDR3 totals 12 residues. The junction had 2 bases not matched to a gene; V was cut back by 3 bases and J by 10 bases. CDR3 residues: CASSFRTGGAFF. The CDR3 DNA follows: TGTGCCAGCAGCTTTAGGACAGGGGGAGCTTTCTTT.

This clone was seen once. The chain recombines TRBV10-1 with TRBJ1-5; D gene ambiguous. V lost 2 bases, J lost 7 bases, and 9 bases lay in between. Germline CDR1 WNHNN, CDR2 SYGVQD (reference sequence). This CDR3 region has 13 residues. The CDR3: CASSEGREQPQHF. As DNA, the CDR3 is TGCGCCAGCAGTGAGGGTAGGGAACAGCCCCAGCATTTT.

A few counts support this clone. V and J are TRBV7-8 and TRBJ2-3, with 7 bases lining up with TRBD2. Germline loops: CDR1 SGHVS, CDR2 FQNEAQ. This CDR3 contains 14 residues. V shed 7 bases and J 5 bases; nucleotides not matched to a gene: 9. The CDR3 bases are TGTGCCAGCAAGGTTGAGCGGGGTGGAGATACGCAGTATTTT. Translating it yields CASKVERGGDTQYF.

This clone was recorded a few times. The chain couples TRBV9 to TRBJ1-1; no clear D gene. From germline, CDR1 is SGDLS and CDR2 YYNGEE. V was trimmed by 0 bases and J by 7 bases, leaving 10 bases between them. This CDR3 region has 13 residues. The CDR3 region is CASSVVPEGEAFF. For the CDR3, the DNA is TGTGCCAGCAGCGTAGTGCCGGAGGGTGAAGCTTTCTTT.

The chain joins TRBV4-2 to TRBJ2-1, with 12 bases identical to TRBD2. V shed 3 bases, J shed 7 bases, and the junction held 4 bases outside the gene matches. This CDR3 contains 15 residues. The germline V gene has CDR1 LGHNA and CDR2 YNFKEQ. CDR3 DNA sequence: TGTGCCAGCAGCCACCTAGCGGGGGGGCTGAATGAGCAGTTCTTC. Amino acids: CASSHLAGGLNEQFF.

The V call is TRBV27, the J call TRBJ1-6; TRBD1 matches 9 bases. CDR3 length: 15 amino acids. Germline trimming cut 0 bases from V and 10 bases from J; bases unmatched to any gene: 4. Germline CDR1 and CDR2: MNHEY and SMNVEV (reference sequence). CDR3 sequence reads: CASSLSETGGSPLHF. CDR3 coding DNA: TGTGCCAGCAGTTTATCTGAGACAGGGGGGTCACCCCTCCACTTT.